Listed below are T cell receptor beta chains from one sample, sequenced in a study of Graves' ophthalmopathy and Graves' hyperthyroidism. TCRdb re-analysed the multiplex PCR reads in MiXCR, keeping a single row per CDR3 protein. The profile shows about 210,000 distinct CDR3 sequences, under 30% of them singletons. Sequenced material: peripheral blood. These receptors were taken from a middle-aged man with Graves' ophthalmopathy. Both conserved end residues are part of each CDR3. A D gene is named only where the DNA matches it firmly. Clone sizes are given selectively: once, few, many, or a class where the clone is expanded.

d_call j_call clone_size v_call cdr3_nt cdr3_aa
. TRBJ1-1 . TRBV6-5 TGTGCCAGCAGTTACTCCAAGGGTACGAACACTGAAGCTTTCTTT CASSYSKGTNTEAFF
. TRBJ1-1 once TRBV6-1 TGTGCCAGCAGTGAAGCGGGGGTCTCGAGGACAGCTTTCTTT CASSEAGVSRTAFF
TRBD1 TRBJ1-1 many TRBV27 TGTGCCAGCAGTCCCCTGACAGGGATCCACACTGAAGCTTTCTTT CASSPLTGIHTEAFF
TRBD1 TRBJ1-2 many TRBV5-1 TGCGCCAGCAGCACGGGACAGGGTTTGAGTGGCTACACCTTC CASSTGQGLSGYTF
. TRBJ1-1 many TRBV20-1 TGCAGTGCTCCCGAGGGGGGGTTTATGAACACTGAAGCTTTCTTT CSAPEGGFMNTEAFF
. TRBJ2-7 . TRBV12-3/TRBV12-4 TGTGCCAGCAGGCTTTCCCGGACGGGGAGAGGTGAGCAGTACTTC CASRLSRTGRGEQYF
TRBD1 TRBJ1-6 many TRBV6-5 TGTGCCAGCTCCGGGACAGTGAATAATTCACCCCTCCACTTT CASSGTVNNSPLHF
. TRBJ1-1 . TRBV4-3 TGCGCCAGCAGCCAAGACAGGGGAACTGAAGCTTTCTTT CASSQDRGTEAFF
. TRBJ2-7 many TRBV12-3/TRBV12-4 TGTGCCAGCAGTCAAGACCAGAAAGACGAGCAGTACTTC CASSQDQKDEQYF
. TRBJ1-1 many TRBV28 TGTGCCAGCACCCCGATCAGGCTAAACACTGAAGCTTTCTTT CASTPIRLNTEAFF
. TRBJ1-1 many TRBV28 TGTGCCAGCAGTTTGGTCCCGGGAGGGGTCACTGAAGCTTTCTTT CASSLVPGGVTEAFF
TRBD1 TRBJ2-7 . TRBV6-1 TGTGCCAGCAGTCGCGAGGGACAGGGGGCCTCCTACGAGCAGTACTTC CASSREGQGASYEQYF
. TRBJ1-2 . TRBV12-3/TRBV12-4 TGTGCCAGCAGTTTAGGCCGGGGGGTTAACTATGGCTACACCTTC CASSLGRGVNYGYTF
. TRBJ1-2 many TRBV2 TGTGCCAGCAGTGAAGCGGATACAGTTGACGGCTACACCTTC CASSEADTVDGYTF
TRBD1 TRBJ2-7 few TRBV7-2 TGTGCCAGCAGCAGACAGGGGATCGAGCAGTACTTC CASSRQGIEQYF
TRBD2 TRBJ2-1 . TRBV12-3/TRBV12-4 TGTGCCAGCAGTTCTCATAGCGGGAGGGCCGAAAATGAGCAGTTCTTC CASSSHSGRAENEQFF
. TRBJ1-1 . TRBV6-2/TRBV6-3 TGTGCCAGCATTTCCCGGCGGATGAACACTGAAGCTTTCTTT CASISRRMNTEAFF
TRBD2 TRBJ2-2 many TRBV9 TGTGCCAGCAGCTCGGGACTAGCGAACACCGGGGAGCTGTTTTTT CASSSGLANTGELFF
. TRBJ1-1 many TRBV12-3/TRBV12-4 TGTGCCAGCAGTTTAGGAAGTAACACTGAAGCTTTCTTT CASSLGSNTEAFF
. TRBJ2-2 many TRBV5-1 TGCGCCAGCAGCTCCCTACCGAACACCGGGGAGCTGTTTTTT CASSSLPNTGELFF
TRBD1 TRBJ2-7 many TRBV29-1 TGCAGCGTTGACAGGGGGCGAGAGCAGTACTTC CSVDRGREQYF
. TRBJ2-6 . TRBV15 TGTGCCACCAGCAAACAGAGCTCTGGGGCCAACGTCCTGACTTTC CATSKQSSGANVLTF